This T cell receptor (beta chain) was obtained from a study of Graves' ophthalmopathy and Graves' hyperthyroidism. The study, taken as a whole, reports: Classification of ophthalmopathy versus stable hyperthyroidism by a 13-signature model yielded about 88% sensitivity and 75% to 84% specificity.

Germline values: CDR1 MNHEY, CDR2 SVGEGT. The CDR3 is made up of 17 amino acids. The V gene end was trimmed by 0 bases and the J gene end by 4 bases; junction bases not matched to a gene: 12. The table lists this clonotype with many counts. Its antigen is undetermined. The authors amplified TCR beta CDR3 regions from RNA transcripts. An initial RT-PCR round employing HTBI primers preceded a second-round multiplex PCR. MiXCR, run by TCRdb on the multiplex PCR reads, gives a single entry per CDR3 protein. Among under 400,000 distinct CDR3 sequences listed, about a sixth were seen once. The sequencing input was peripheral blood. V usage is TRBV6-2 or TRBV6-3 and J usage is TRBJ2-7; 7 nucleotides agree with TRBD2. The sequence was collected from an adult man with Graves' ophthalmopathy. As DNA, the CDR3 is TGTGCCAGCAGTTACTCGACGGCGGGAGACAGCCGTTACGAGCAGTACTTC. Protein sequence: CASSYSTAGDSRYEQYF.